The 22 T cell receptor beta chains presented below share a single source sample, sequenced in a study of identifying expanded T cells in peripheral blood. The repertoire was sequenced with immunoSEQ multiplex PCR; TCRdb's copy has only in-frame clones and lacks some. The data contain around 90,000 clones, approximately 89% of them singletons. Material for sequencing was blood. These receptors were collected from a person aged 18 to 75 in good health.

The chain has TRBV2 and TRBJ1-2; 9 bases agree with TRBD1. The CDR3 length is 14 residues. Germline values: CDR1 SNHLY, CDR2 FYNNEI. V was pared by 1 base and J by 8 bases, with 5 bases of the junction left unmatched. The CDR3 bases are TGTGCCAGCAGTGAAGGGGACAGGGTAAGAGGCTACACCTTC. As protein: CASSEGDRVRGYTF.

The rearrangement uses TRBV29-1 and TRBJ1-1, with D maybe TRBD1 (5 bases). Trimming took 5 bases from V and 3 from J, leaving 10 bases between them. The CDR3 totals 12 residues. The germline CDR1 and CDR2 sequences are SQVTM and ANQGSEA. CDR3 sequence: CSVTGGDTEAFF. The CDR3 region has the DNA TGCAGCGTTACCGGGGGTGACACTGAAGCTTTCTTT.

V gene TRBV4-3 combines with J gene TRBJ2-1, with 7 bases identical to TRBD1. This CDR3 is built from 14 residues. CDR1 LGHNA and CDR2 YSLEER come from the germline V gene. With V trimmed by 6 bases and J by 6 bases, 8 bases remained unmatched. CDR3 sequence reads: CASSKQGIGNEQFF. In DNA, the CDR3 is TGCGCCAGCAGTAAACAGGGGATCGGCAATGAGCAGTTCTTC.

V usage is TRBV6-4 and J usage is TRBJ2-3, with D possibly matching TRBD1 (6 bases). The CDR3 loop spans 14 amino acids. The V and J ends lost 8 bases and 1 base respectively, with 13 bases between them. Per germline, CDR1 MRHNA and CDR2 SNTAGT. The CDR3 nucleotides read TGTGCCAGCTCGAGGGCAGGGGGCACAGATACGCAGTATTTT. As protein: CASSRAGGTDTQYF.

This clone is judged medium-sized. This chain links TRBV19 with TRBJ1-5, with D possibly TRBD1 on 6 matching bases. CDR3 length: 15 residues. The germline V gene has CDR1 LNHDA and CDR2 SQIVND (reference sequence). Trimming shortened V by 5 bases and J by 1 base, and 12 bases separated the two germline ends. The CDR3 coding sequence is TGTGCCAGTAGTGTAACAGGGAGGAGCAATCAGCCCCAGCATTTT. It codes for CASSVTGRSNQPQHF.

This chain joins TRBV5-1 and TRBJ2-6; possible D gene TRBD1, 6 bases. The CDR3 covers 16 residues. Germline CDR1 SGHRS, CDR2 YFSETQ. Trimming cost V 2 bases and J 0 bases, with 9 bases left between them. The CDR3 coding sequence is TGCGCCAGCAGCTTAGACAGGCTCTCTGGGGCCAACGTCCTGACTTTC. This sequence encodes CASSLDRLSGANVLTF.

Only one count was recorded for this clone. The chain has TRBV11-2 and TRBJ2-7; no reliable D call. CDR3 length equals 14 residues. From germline, CDR1 is SGHAT and CDR2 FQNNGV. V was cut by 1 base and J by 4 bases, with 11 bases left in between. The CDR3 loop is CASSLVATSYEQYF. DNA for the CDR3: TGTGCCAGCAGCTTAGTCGCGACATCTTACGAGCAGTACTTC.

The V gene is TRBV12-5, the J gene TRBJ1-3; possible D gene TRBD1, 6 bases. In germline, CDR1 is LGHNT, CDR2 FRNRAP. The V end lost 2 bases, the J end lost 4 bases, and 12 bases lay between the germline ends. The CDR3 length is 15 residues. Here the CDR3 reads CASGLQRQVGNTIYF. The CDR3 DNA reads as TGTGCTAGTGGTTTGCAAAGACAGGTCGGAAACACCATATATTTT.

The chain carries TRBV27 and TRBJ2-7, with D possibly matching TRBD2 (6 bases). Per the germline V gene, CDR1 is MNHEY and CDR2 is SMNVEV (reference sequence). V was pared by 5 bases and J by 4 bases, with 15 bases between. This CDR3 comprises 14 residues. The CDR3 protein is CASSIKAAGYEQYF. CDR3 bases: TGTGCCAGCAGTATTAAGGCGGCGGGATACGAGCAGTACTTC.

The chain recombines TRBV5-5 with TRBJ1-3, with a possible D match to TRBD1 (6 bases). The germline V gene has CDR1 SGHKS and CDR2 YYEKEE (reference sequence). Trimming pared 2 bases from V and 0 bases from J, leaving 12 bases between. CDR3 size: 16 residues. The CDR3 nucleotides are TGTGCCAGCAGCTTACAGGGTCCCAGCTCTGGAAACACCATATATTTT. Translated: CASSLQGPSSGNTIYF.

The V call is TRBV2, the J call TRBJ1-5, with D hard to call. Germline CDR1 reads SNHLY; CDR2 reads FYNNEI. The V end lost 6 bases, the J end lost 7 bases, and 19 bases lay between the germline ends. The CDR3 extends over 15 amino acids. The CDR3 DNA reads as TGTGCCAGCAGGGCCAGGACGGAGGAGGGACAGCCCCAGCATTTT. Its translation: CASRARTEEGQPQHF.

The J gene is TRBJ2-6, the V gene TRBV29-1; tentatively, D is TRBD2 (5 bases). CDR3 size: 16 residues. In germline, CDR1 is SQVTM, CDR2 ANQGSEA. The V end lost 1 base, the J end lost 2 bases, and 12 bases lay between the germline ends. The CDR3 is CSVEGGEGTGANVLTF. The CDR3 bases are TGCAGCGTTGAAGGTGGCGAGGGAACTGGGGCCAACGTCCTGACTTTC.

This chain uses TRBV5-6 with TRBJ1-5; possibly TRBD1 for D (6 bases). The V and J ends lost 2 bases and 1 base respectively, with 10 bases between them. In germline, CDR1 is SGHDT, CDR2 YYEEEE. The CDR3 totals 15 residues. CDR3 in amino acids: CASSFSQGSNQPQHF. The CDR3 DNA follows: TGTGCCAGCAGCTTCTCACAGGGAAGCAATCAGCCCCAGCATTTT.

The chain links TRBV18 to TRBJ1-1, with D maybe TRBD1 (5 bases). This CDR3 contains 14 residues. Germline values: CDR1 KGHSH, CDR2 LQKENI. V was clipped by 4 bases and J by 2 bases, with 11 bases between them. CDR3 sequence: CASSRERGNTEAFF. The CDR3 region has the DNA TGTGCCAGCTCACGAGAGAGGGGTAACACTGAAGCTTTCTTT.

This clone was observed a few times. This sequence joins TRBV7-2 and TRBJ2-5, with a weak D call TRBD2 (7 bases). The CDR3 contains 13 residues. Trimming stripped 5 bases from V and 7 bases from J, with 14 bases between. The V gene's germline CDR1 is SGHTA and CDR2 FQGNSA. CDR3 region: CASSPRGGVTQYF. The DNA for the CDR3 is TGTGCCAGCAGCCCGAGGGGGGGAGTGACCCAGTACTTC.

The chain carries TRBV10-3 and TRBJ2-7, with a possible D match to TRBD1 (6 bases). The CDR3 spans 15 residues. Trimming pared 0 bases from V and 2 bases from J, leaving 11 bases between. The V gene's germline CDR1 is ENHRY and CDR2 SYGVKD. DNA for the CDR3: TGTGCCATCAGTGAGTCACTGGACAGCACCTACGAGCAGTACTTC. It codes for CAISESLDSTYEQYF.

V is TRBV14 and J is TRBJ2-1; D unclear. This CDR3 is built from 16 residues. Germline CDR1 SGHDN, CDR2 FVKESK. V lost 1 base, J lost 8 bases, and 18 bases lay in between. As DNA, the CDR3 is TGTGCCAGCAGCCAAGTTCCGGGCGTTCTCCCGGATGAGCAGTTCTTC. Translation gives CASSQVPGVLPDEQFF.

This chain uses TRBV19 with TRBJ2-1; 7 nucleotides line up with TRBD2. Trimming at V came to 3 bases and at J to 3 bases, leaving 8 bases not matched to a gene. The CDR3 totals 16 residues. The V gene's germline CDR1 is LNHDA and CDR2 SQIVND (reference sequence). The DNA of the CDR3 is TGTGCCAGTAGTATCGGCGGGGGTAACCGCTACAATGAGCAGTTCTTC. Translation gives CASSIGGGNRYNEQFF. Full variable domain (missing parts from reference TRBV19 and TRBJ2-1): DGGITQSPKYLFRKEGQNVTLSCEQNLNHDAMYWYRQDPGQGLRLIYYSQIVNDFQKGDIAEGYSVSREKKESFPLTVTSAQKNPTAFYLCASSIGGGNRYNEQFFGPGTRLTVL.

The table lists this clone with a count of one. CDR3 bases: TGTGCCAGCAGCCCCAGGCCGGGCCCCTACGAGCAGTACTTC. It encodes CASSPRPGPYEQYF. This sequence joins TRBV7-3 and TRBJ2-7; D unclear. V lost 5 bases and J lost 2, with 13 bases in between. The CDR3 covers 14 residues. The germline gives CDR1 SGHTA, CDR2 FQGTGA.

This clone was observed a single time. The chain uses TRBV10-1 and TRBJ2-2, with 13 nucleotides matching TRBD2. The CDR3 has 15 residues. Germline assignment: CDR1 WNHNN and CDR2 SYGVQD (reference sequence). Unmatched junction bases numbered 6, after V lost 7 bases and J lost 7 bases. The CDR3 reads CASTRGLAGNGELFF. For the CDR3, the DNA is TGCGCCAGCACTAGGGGACTAGCGGGGAACGGGGAGCTGTTTTTT.

A few counts support this clone. The chain couples TRBV5-1 to TRBJ2-7; D is uncertain. The germline gives CDR1 SGHRS, CDR2 YFSETQ. The CDR3 runs 14 residues. Trimming removed 1 base at V and 3 bases at J, with 11 bases between. The CDR3 loop is CASSLWQDHYEQYF. The CDR3, as DNA: TGCGCCAGCAGCTTGTGGCAGGACCACTACGAGCAGTACTTC.

The J gene is TRBJ2-7, the V gene TRBV13; weak D call: TRBD2 (6 bases). Germline V lookup: CDR1 PRHDT, CDR2 FYEKMQ (reference sequence). V was clipped by 3 bases and J by 4 bases, with 10 bases between them. The CDR3 loop spans 13 amino acids. The CDR3 is CASSFTGRYEQYF. The CDR3 region has the DNA TGTGCCAGCAGCTTCACGGGGAGGTACGAGCAGTACTTC.